The present entry profiles one TCR beta chain with its context. The antigen is undetermined. Here immunoSEQ multiplex PCR was the method, and the copy in TCRdb shows in-frame clones only, minus some. The data show approximately 64,000 clones, 83% seen once. The data were obtained in a study of OX40 agonist ivuxolimab in advanced cancers. Study-wide results and caveats: Circulating CD4+ and CD8+ T cells showed clonal expansion by week 6 at 0.1 to 3.0 mg/kg. The study found among the lowest clonal expansion in partial responders at 0.1-3.0 mg/kg.

The trim removed 6 bases at V and 2 bases at J, leaving 6 bases unmatched. Germline-derived CDR1 and CDR2 are MRHNA and SNTAGT. The CDR3 is 16 amino acids. The receptor comes from an adult with an advanced solid tumor such as melanoma, head and neck, liver or kidney cancer. The J gene is TRBJ2-2, the V gene TRBV6-4, with TRBD2 identical over 10 bases. Sequenced material: CD4+ or CD8+ T cells sorted from blood, taken in a trial of the OX40 agonist ivuxolimab. CDR3 DNA: TGTGCCAGCAGCCCAGCGGGAGGGCCAAACACCGGGGAGCTGTTTTTT. Translation gives CASSPAGGPNTGELFF.